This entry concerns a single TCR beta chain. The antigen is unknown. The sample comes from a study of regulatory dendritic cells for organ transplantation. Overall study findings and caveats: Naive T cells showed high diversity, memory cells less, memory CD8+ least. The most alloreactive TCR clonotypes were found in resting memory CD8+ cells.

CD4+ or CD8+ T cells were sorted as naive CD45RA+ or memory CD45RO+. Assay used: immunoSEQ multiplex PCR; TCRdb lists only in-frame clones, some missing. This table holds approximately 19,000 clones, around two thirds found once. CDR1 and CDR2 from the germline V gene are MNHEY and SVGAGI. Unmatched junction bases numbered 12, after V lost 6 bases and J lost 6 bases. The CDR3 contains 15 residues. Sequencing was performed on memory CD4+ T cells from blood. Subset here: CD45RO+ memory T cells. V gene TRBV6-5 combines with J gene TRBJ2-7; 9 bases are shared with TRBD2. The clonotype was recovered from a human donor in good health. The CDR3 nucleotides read TGTGCCAGCAGCCAACTGGGCGGGGGGGCCCCCGAGCAGTACTTC. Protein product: CASSQLGGGAPEQYF.